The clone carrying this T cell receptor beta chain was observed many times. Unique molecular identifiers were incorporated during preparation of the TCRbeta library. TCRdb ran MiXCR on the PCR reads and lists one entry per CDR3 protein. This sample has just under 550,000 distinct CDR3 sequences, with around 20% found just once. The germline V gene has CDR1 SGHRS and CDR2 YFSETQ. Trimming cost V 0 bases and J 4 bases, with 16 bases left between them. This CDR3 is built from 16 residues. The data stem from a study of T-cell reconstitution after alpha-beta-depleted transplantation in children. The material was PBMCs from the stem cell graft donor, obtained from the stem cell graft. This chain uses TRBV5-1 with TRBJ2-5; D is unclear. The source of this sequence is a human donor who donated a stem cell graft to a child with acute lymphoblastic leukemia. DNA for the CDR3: TGCGCCAGCAGCTTGGACGCCTTCCGAGGTTCAGAGACCCAGTACTTC. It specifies CASSLDAFRGSETQYF. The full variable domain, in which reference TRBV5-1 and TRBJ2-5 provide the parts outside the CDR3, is KAGVTQTPRYLIKTRGQQVTLSCSPISGHRSVSWYQQTPGQGLQFLFEYFSETQRNKGNFPGRFSGRQFSNSRSEMNVSTLELGDSALYLCASSLDAFRGSETQYFGPGTRLLVL.